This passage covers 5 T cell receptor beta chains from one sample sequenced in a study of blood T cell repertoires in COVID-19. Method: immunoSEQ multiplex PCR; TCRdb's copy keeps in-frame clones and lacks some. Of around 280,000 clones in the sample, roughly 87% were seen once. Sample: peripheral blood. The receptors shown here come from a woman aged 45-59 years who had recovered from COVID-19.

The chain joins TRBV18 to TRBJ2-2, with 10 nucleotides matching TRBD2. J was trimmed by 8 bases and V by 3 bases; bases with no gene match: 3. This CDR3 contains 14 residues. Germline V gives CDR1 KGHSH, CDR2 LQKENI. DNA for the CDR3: TGTGCCAGCTCACCTCTAGCGGGAGCAGGGGAGCTGTTTTTT. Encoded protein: CASSPLAGAGELFF.

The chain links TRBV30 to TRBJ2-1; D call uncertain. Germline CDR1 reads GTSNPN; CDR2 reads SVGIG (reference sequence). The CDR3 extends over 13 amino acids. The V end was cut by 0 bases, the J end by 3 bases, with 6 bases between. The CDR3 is CAWSVGGYNEQFF. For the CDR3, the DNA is TGTGCCTGGAGTGTAGGCGGCTACAATGAGCAGTTCTTC.

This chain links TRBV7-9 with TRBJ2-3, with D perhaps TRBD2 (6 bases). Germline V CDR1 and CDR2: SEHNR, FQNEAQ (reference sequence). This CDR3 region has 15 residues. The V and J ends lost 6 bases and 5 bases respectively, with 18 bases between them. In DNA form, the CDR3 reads TGTGCCAGCAGTTTCCTCTCGGGGGTTCGAGATACGCAGTATTTT. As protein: CASSFLSGVRDTQYF.

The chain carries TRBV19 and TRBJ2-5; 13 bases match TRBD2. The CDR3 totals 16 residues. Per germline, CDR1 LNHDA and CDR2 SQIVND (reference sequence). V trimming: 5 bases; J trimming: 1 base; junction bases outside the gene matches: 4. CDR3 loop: CASSSTSGRVQETQYF. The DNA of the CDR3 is TGTGCCAGTAGTTCAACTAGCGGGAGGGTCCAAGAGACCCAGTACTTC.

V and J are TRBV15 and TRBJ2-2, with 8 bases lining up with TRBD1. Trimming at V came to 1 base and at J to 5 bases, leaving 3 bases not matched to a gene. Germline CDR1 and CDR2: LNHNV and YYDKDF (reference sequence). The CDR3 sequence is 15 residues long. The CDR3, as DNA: TGTGCCACCAGCAGAGGCGACAGGGGAACCGGGGAGCTGTTTTTT. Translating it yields CATSRGDRGTGELFF.